This T cell receptor beta chain was sequenced in a study of blood T cell repertoires in COVID-19. About the study: Samples taken during acute and convalescent COVID-19 were collected in the United States, Italy and Spain. PBMCs, B-cell-depleted T cells, or T cells were the source of the cDNA or gDNA that made up the material.

In the source study's methods: Amplification with reference gene primers provided the estimates of nucleated cell counts. The data were produced by immunoSEQ multiplex PCR, yet TCRdb's version contains in-frame clones alone and is incomplete. V and J calls and clone size are given by that table; D and trimming were obtained from the DNA. Seen here are 90,000 to 110,000 clones, around 90% observed once, and the top ten hold approximately 1%. This CDR3 spans 14 amino acids. The germline V and J ends were trimmed by 5 bases and 5 bases, with 16 bases remaining between them. Germline CDR1 is MNHEY and CDR2 is SMNVEV (reference sequence).

The chain employs TRBV27 and TRBJ2-7; a possible D gene is TRBD1 (6 bases). The sequenced material came from peripheral blood. This TCR was recovered from a human donor in a cohort sampled during active COVID-19. CDR3 in amino acids: CASSTGNPEDEQYF. In nucleotides, the CDR3 is TGTGCCAGCAGTACAGGGAATCCCGAGGACGAGCAGTACTTC.